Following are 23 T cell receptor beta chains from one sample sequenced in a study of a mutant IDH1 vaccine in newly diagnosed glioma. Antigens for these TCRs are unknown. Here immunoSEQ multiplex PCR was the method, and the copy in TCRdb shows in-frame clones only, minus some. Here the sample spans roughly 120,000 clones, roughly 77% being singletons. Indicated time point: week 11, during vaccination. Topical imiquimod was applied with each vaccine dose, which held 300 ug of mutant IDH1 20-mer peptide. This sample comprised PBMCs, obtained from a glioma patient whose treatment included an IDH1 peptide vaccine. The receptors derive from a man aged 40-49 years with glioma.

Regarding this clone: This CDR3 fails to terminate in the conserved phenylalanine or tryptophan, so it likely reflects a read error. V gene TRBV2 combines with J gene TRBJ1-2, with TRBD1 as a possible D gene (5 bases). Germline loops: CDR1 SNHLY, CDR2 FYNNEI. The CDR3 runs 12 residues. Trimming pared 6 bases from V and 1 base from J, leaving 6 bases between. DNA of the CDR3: TGTGCCAGCAGGACAGTTAACTATGGCTACACCCTC. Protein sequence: CASRTVNYGYTL.

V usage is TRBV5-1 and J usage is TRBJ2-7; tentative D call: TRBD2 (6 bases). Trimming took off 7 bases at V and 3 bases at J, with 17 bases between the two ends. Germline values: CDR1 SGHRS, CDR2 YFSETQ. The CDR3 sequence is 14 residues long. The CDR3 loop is CASGIDSGVYEQYF. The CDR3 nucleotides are TGCGCCAGCGGAATCGATAGCGGAGTCTACGAGCAGTACTTC.

CDR3 sequence: CASSKLAGVGEQYF. CDR3 bases: TGTGCCAGCAGCAAGCTAGCGGGAGTTGGGGAGCAGTACTTC. This chain links TRBV9 with TRBJ2-7, with TRBD2 identical over 10 bases. Germline V CDR1 and CDR2: SGDLS, YYNGEE. The CDR3 is made up of 14 amino acids. J was trimmed by 7 bases and V by 4 bases; bases with no gene match: 8.

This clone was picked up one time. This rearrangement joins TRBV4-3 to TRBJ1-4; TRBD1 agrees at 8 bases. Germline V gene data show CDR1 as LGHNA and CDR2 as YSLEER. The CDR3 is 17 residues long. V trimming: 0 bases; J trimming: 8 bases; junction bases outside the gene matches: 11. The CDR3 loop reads CASSQDPYRGVREKLFF. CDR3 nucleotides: TGCGCCAGCAGCCAAGATCCGTACAGGGGGGTCCGGGAAAAACTGTTTTTT.

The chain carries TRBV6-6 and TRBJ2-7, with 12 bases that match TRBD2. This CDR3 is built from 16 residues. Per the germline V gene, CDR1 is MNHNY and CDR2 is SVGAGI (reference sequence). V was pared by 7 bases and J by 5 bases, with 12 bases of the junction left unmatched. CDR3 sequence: CASTDPLAGGGNEQYF. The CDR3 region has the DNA TGTGCCAGCACCGACCCCCTAGCGGGAGGGGGGAACGAGCAGTACTTC.

Here the CDR3 DNA reads TGTGCCTGGAGCCGAATGGACAATGACGAGCAGTACTTC. Protein: CAWSRMDNDEQYF. The chain couples TRBV30 to TRBJ2-7; possibly TRBD1 for D (5 bases). The CDR3 runs to 13 residues. The germline V and J ends were trimmed by 3 bases and 5 bases, with 14 bases remaining between them. Germline CDR1 reads GTSNPN; CDR2 reads SVGIG (reference sequence).

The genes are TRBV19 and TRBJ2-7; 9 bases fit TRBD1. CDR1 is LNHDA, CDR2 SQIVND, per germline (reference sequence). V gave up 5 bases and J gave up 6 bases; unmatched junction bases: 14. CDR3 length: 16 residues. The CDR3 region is CASSFSCPGTGCEQYF. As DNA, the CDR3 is TGTGCCAGTAGTTTCTCTTGTCCCGGGACAGGGTGCGAGCAGTACTTC.

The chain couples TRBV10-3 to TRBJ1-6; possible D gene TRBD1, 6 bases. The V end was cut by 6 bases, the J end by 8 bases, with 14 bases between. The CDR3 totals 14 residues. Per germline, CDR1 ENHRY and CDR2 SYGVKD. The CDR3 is CAIRMTQGDSPLHF. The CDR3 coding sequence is TGTGCCATCAGGATGACACAGGGCGATTCACCCCTCCACTTT.

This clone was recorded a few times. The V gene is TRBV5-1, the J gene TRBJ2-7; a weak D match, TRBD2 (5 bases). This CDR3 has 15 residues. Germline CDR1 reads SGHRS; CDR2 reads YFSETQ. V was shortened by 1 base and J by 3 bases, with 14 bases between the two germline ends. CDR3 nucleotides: TGCGCCAGCAGCTTGTCTGGGATTAGCGACTACGAGCAGTACTTC. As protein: CASSLSGISDYEQYF. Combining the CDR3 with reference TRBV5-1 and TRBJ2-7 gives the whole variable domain KAGVTQTPRYLIKTRGQQVTLSCSPISGHRSVSWYQQTPGQGLQFLFEYFSETQRNKGNFPGRFSGRQFSNSRSEMNVSTLELGDSALYLCASSLSGISDYEQYFGPGTRLTVT.

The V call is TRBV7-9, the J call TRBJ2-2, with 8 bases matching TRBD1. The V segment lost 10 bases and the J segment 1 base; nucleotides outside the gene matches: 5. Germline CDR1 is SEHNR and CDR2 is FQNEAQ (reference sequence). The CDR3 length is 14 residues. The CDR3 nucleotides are TGTGCCACCGTAGGGACAGGGAACACCGGGGAGCTGTTTTTT. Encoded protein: CATVGTGNTGELFF.

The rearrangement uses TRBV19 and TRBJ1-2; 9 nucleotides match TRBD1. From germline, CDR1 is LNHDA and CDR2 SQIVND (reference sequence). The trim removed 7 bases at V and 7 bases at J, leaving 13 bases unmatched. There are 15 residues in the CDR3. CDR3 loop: CASTLGKTGGFGYTF. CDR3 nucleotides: TGTGCCAGTACCCTGGGGAAGACAGGGGGGTTTGGCTACACCTTC.

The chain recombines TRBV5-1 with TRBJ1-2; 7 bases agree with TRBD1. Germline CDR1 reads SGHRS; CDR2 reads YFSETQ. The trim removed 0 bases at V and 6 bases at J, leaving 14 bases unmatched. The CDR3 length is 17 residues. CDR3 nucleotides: TGCGCCAGCAGCTTGGAGGGACCGACAGGGCCTATGGATGGCTACACCTTC. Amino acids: CASSLEGPTGPMDGYTF.

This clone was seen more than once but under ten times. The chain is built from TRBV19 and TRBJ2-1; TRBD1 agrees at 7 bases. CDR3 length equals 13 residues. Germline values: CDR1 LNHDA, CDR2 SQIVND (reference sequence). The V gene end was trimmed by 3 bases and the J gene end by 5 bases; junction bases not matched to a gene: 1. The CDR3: CASSIDRDNEQFF. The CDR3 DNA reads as TGTGCCAGTAGTATTGACAGGGACAATGAGCAGTTCTTC. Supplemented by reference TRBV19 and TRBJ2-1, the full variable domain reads DGGITQSPKYLFRKEGQNVTLSCEQNLNHDAMYWYRQDPGQGLRLIYYSQIVNDFQKGDIAEGYSVSREKKESFPLTVTSAQKNPTAFYLCASSIDRDNEQFFGPGTRLTVL.

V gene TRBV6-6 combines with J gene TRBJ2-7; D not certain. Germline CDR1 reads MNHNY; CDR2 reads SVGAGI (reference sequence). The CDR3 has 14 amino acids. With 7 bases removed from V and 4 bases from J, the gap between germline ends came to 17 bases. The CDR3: CASTQAPGRYEQYF. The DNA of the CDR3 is TGTGCCAGCACCCAAGCGCCGGGTCGATACGAGCAGTACTTC.

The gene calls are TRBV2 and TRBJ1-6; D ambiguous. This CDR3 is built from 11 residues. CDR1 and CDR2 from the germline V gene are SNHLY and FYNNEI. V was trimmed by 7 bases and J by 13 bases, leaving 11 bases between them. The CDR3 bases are TGTGCCAGCACCGACACTCCTCCCCTCCACTTT. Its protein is CASTDTPPLHF.

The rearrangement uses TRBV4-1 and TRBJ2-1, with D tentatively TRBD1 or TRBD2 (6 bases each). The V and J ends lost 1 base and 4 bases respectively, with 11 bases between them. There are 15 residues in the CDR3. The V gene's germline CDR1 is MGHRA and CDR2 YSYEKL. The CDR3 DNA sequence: TGCGCCAGCAGCCAAGGGGGGGCGCGGTACAATGAGCAGTTCTTC. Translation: CASSQGGARYNEQFF.

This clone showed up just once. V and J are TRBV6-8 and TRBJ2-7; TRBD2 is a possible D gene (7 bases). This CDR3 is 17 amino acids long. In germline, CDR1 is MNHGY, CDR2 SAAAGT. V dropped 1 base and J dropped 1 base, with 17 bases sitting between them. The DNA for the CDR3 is TGTGCCAGCAGTTACTGCGGACGGGGGGCGAGTTCCTACGAGCAGTACTTC. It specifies CASSYCGRGASSYEQYF.

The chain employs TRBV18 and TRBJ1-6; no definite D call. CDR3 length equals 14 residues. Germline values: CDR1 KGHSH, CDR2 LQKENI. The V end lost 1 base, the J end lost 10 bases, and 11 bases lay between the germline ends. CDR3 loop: CASSPQTADSPLHF. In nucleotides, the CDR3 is TGTGCCAGCTCACCACAGACCGCAGACTCACCCCTCCACTTT. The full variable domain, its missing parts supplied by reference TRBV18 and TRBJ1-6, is NAGVMQNPRHLVRRRGQEARLRCSPMKGHSHVYWYRQLPEEGLKFMVYLQKENIIDESGMPKERFSAEFPKEGPSILRIQQVVRGDSAAYFCASSPQTADSPLHFGNGTRLTVT.

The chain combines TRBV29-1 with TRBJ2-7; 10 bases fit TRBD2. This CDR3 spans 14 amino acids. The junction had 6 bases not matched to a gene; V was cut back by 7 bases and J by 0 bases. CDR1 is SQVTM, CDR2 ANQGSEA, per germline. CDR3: CSAASGSRSYEQYF. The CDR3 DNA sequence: TGCAGCGCCGCTAGCGGGAGCCGCTCCTACGAGCAGTACTTC.

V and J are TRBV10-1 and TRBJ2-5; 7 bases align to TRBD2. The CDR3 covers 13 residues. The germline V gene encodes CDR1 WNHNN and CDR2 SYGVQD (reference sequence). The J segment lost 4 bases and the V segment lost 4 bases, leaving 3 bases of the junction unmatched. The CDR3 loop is CASSGREGETQYF. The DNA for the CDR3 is TGCGCCAGCAGTGGAAGGGAGGGAGAGACCCAGTACTTC.

The CDR3 reads CASSSTGVLQETQYF. The CDR3 DNA follows: TGTGCCAGCAGTTCGACAGGGGTCTTACAAGAGACCCAGTACTTC. The chain carries TRBV27 and TRBJ2-5; TRBD1 matches at 8 bases. Germline CDR1 reads MNHEY; CDR2 reads SMNVEV (reference sequence). The CDR3 consists of 15 residues. V lost 4 bases to trimming and J lost 2 bases; unmatched junction nucleotides: 6.

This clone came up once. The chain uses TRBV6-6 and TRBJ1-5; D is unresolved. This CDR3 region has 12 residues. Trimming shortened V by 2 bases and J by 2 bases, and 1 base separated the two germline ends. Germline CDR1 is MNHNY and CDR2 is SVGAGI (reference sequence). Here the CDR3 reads CASSYGNQPQHF. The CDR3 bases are TGTGCCAGCAGTTACGGCAATCAGCCCCAGCATTTT.

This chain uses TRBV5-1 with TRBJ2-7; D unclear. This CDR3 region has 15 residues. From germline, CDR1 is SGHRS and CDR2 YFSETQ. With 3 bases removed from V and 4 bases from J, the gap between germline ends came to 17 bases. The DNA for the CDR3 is TGCGCCAGCAGCTCGCAGATCCCAGTCGGGTACGAGCAGTACTTC. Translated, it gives CASSSQIPVGYEQYF.